This T cell receptor beta chain was observed in a study of blood T cell repertoires in COVID-19. Across the study: Whether acute or convalescent, the COVID-19 samples came from the United States, Italy and Spain.

Authors' methods: Scientists estimated how many nucleated cells there were by amplifying reference gene primers. Libraries were prepared by immunoSEQ multiplex PCR; TCRdb keeps only in-frame clonotypes and omits some of them. V, J and clone size reflect that table, while D and trimming were determined from the DNA. The top ten clones hold roughly 10% of a sample with 60,000 to 65,000 clones, 75% to 85% of them seen once. This clone was seen a few times. Seattle's enrolled individuals joined amid active infection and were then monitored longitudinally. The CDR3 runs 13 residues. V was pared by 5 bases and J by 8 bases, with 2 bases of the junction left unmatched. CDR1 and CDR2 (germline): SGDLS, YYNGEE.

The clonotype was recovered from a man over 45 with COVID-19, enrolled during active disease. The sequenced sample consisted of peripheral blood. The chain couples TRBV9 to TRBJ2-1; 12 nucleotides line up with TRBD2. CDR3 sequence: CASRTSGSHEQFF. The DNA of the CDR3 is TGTGCCAGCAGGACTAGCGGGAGCCATGAGCAGTTCTTC.